This T cell receptor (beta chain) is from a study of cytomegalovirus exposure and HLA in healthy donors. On the study more broadly: Of all 370 or so donors who were genotyped, about 84% belonged to the Caucasian-associated ancestry cluster. Study conclusions and caveats: An Asian-associated ancestry cluster reportedly showed fewer N-insertions than the roughly 700-donor mean in a later analysis. Association of a missense DCLRE1C variant with TCR beta V- and J-gene trimming was reported in a later analysis.

The study ran its PCR with 60 Vbeta and 13 Jbeta primers. Sequencing was performed with immunoSEQ multiplex PCR; in TCRdb, only in-frame clones are kept and a portion is missing. The sample has about 160,000 clones, around 77% seen once. Trimming shortened V by 3 bases and J by 3 bases, and 11 bases separated the two germline ends. The CDR3 spans 15 residues. Germline V gives CDR1 MDHEN, CDR2 SYDVKM. Concerning this clone: Antigen specificity is unknown.

The sequence was obtained from a woman between 25 and 40 years old in good health and CMV-seronegative. The chain recombines TRBV28 with TRBJ2-2; D unresolved. Material: PBMCs. CDR3 sequence reads: CASSLPSRDTGELFF. In DNA, the CDR3 is TGTGCCAGCAGTTTGCCCTCTCGCGACACCGGGGAGCTGTTTTTT.